Below, 3 T cell receptor beta chains from the same sample are listed, as sequenced in a study of blood T cell repertoires in COVID-19. Repertoires were generated with immunoSEQ multiplex PCR, while TCRdb's copy carries only in-frame clones and drops some. The sample lists tens of thousands of clones, around 69% seen once, with 15% to 20% in the top ten. Sequences were obtained from peripheral blood. The receptors stem from a man aged 65 to 85 with active or convalescent COVID-19.

This clone was observed a few times. Other DNA sequences in the sample encode the same CDR3. The chain combines TRBV3-1 (or the pseudogene TRBV3-2) with TRBJ1-3; the D is unclear. CDR1 is LGHDT and CDR2 is YNNKEL in the germline V gene (reference sequence). The CDR3 spans 12 residues. V was shortened by 6 bases and J by 4 bases, with 7 bases between the two germline ends. The CDR3 DNA follows: TGTGCCAGCAGTTCCGAGGGAAACACCATATATTTT. It is translated as CASSSEGNTIYF.

CDR3 DNA sequence: TGTGCCAGCAGCTTAGCGGCAGGGGCGAACACCGGGGAGCTGTTTTTT. Translation: CASSLAAGANTGELFF. J is TRBJ2-2 and V is TRBV7-3; D might be TRBD1 (6 bases). V was pared by 2 bases and J by 0 bases, with 10 bases between. Germline V gene data show CDR1 as SGHTA and CDR2 as FQGTGA. This CDR3 region has 16 residues.

The CDR3 reads CASSAGEFNSPLHF. The CDR3 DNA is TGTGCCAGCAGCGCAGGGGAGTTTAATTCACCCCTCCACTTT. The V and J genes are TRBV3-1 (or the pseudogene TRBV3-2) and TRBJ1-6; D possibly corresponds to TRBD1 (6 bases). The V end was cut by 5 bases, the J end by 6 bases, with 11 bases between. CDR1 and CDR2 (germline): LGHDT, YNNKEL (reference sequence). This CDR3 contains 14 residues.